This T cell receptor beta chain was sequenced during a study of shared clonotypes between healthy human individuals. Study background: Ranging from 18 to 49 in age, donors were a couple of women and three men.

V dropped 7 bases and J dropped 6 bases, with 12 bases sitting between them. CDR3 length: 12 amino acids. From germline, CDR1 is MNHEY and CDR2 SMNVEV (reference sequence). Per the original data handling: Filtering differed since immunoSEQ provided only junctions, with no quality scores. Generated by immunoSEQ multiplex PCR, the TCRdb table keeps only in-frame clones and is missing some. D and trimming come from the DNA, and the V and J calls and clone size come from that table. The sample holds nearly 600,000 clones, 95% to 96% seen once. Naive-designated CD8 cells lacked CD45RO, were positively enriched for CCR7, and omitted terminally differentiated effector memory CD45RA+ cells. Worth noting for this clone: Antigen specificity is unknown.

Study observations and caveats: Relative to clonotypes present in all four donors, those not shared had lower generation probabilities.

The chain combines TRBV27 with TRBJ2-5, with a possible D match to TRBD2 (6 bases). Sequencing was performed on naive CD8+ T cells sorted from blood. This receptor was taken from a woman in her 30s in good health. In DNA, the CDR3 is TGTGCCAGCATGGACGGGGGAAAGACCCAGTACTTC. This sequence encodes CASMDGGKTQYF.